A selection of T cell receptor beta chains follows, all from one sample in a study of identifying expanded T cells in peripheral blood. The repertoire was sequenced with immunoSEQ multiplex PCR; TCRdb's copy has only in-frame clones and lacks some. The data show about 100,000 clones, about nine tenths seen once. Sequencing was performed on blood. These receptors were taken from a person between 18 and 70 years old in good health. CDR3s include the opening cysteine and the closing phenylalanine or tryptophan. The D gene is left open where the match is weak. Clone size is shown for a subset of rows, as once, few, many or a class of expanded clone.

V gene: TRBV28; J gene: TRBJ2-5; clone size: NA; D gene: TRBD1; CDR3 DNA: TGTGCCAGCAGTGCCGGACAGGGGCACCGGGAGACCCAGTACTTC; CDR3 protein: CASSAGQGHRETQYF
V gene: TRBV18; J gene: TRBJ2-1; clone size: NA; D gene: TRBD2; CDR3 DNA: TGTGCCAGCTCACCACGGGGGAGGGATGAGCAGTTCTTC; CDR3 protein: CASSPRGRDEQFF
V gene: TRBV6-6; J gene: TRBJ1-6; clone size: NA; D gene: TRBD1; CDR3 DNA: TGTGCCAGCAGCCACACAGACAGGGCAAGATCACCCCTCCACTTT; CDR3 protein: CASSHTDRARSPLHF
V gene: TRBV7-3; J gene: TRBJ2-5; clone size: NA; D gene: TRBD2; CDR3 DNA: TGTGCCAGCAGCTTCAGCGGGAAGGGTGAGACCCAGTACTTC; CDR3 protein: CASSFSGKGETQYF
V gene: TRBV27; J gene: TRBJ2-2; clone size: NA; D gene: NA; CDR3 DNA: TGTGCCAGCAGTCACGGTCAGAACACCGGGGAGCTGTTTTTT; CDR3 protein: CASSHGQNTGELFF
V gene: TRBV29-1; J gene: TRBJ2-5; clone size: NA; D gene: NA; CDR3 DNA: TGCAGCGTTGATCTTCAACCTAGCCAAGAGACCCAGTACTTC; CDR3 protein: CSVDLQPSQETQYF
V gene: TRBV9; J gene: TRBJ2-7; clone size: NA; D gene: NA; CDR3 DNA: TGTGCCAGCAGCGTAGAGACAGCCTACACCTACGAGCAGTACTTC; CDR3 protein: CASSVETAYTYEQYF
V gene: TRBV28; J gene: TRBJ1-4; clone size: NA; D gene: NA; CDR3 DNA: TGTGCCAGCAGTTTCGAGGAGGCGGATGAAAAACTGTTTTTT; CDR3 protein: CASSFEEADEKLFF
V gene: TRBV5-5; J gene: TRBJ1-5; clone size: NA; D gene: TRBD1; CDR3 DNA: TGTGCCAGCAGCTCTACAGGGGGTAGCAATCAGCCCCAGCATTTT; CDR3 protein: CASSSTGGSNQPQHF
V gene: TRBV5-1; J gene: TRBJ1-5; clone size: NA; D gene: NA; CDR3 DNA: TGCGCCAGCAGCTTGGCTGGGGGGGTGGGTCAGCCCCAGCATTTT; CDR3 protein: CASSLAGGVGQPQHF
V gene: TRBV27; J gene: TRBJ1-5; clone size: NA; D gene: TRBD1; CDR3 DNA: TGTGCCAGCATGCCGGGACAGGGGGCTTGGCAGCCCCAGCATTTT; CDR3 protein: CASMPGQGAWQPQHF
V gene: TRBV4-2; J gene: TRBJ2-3; clone size: NA; D gene: TRBD1; CDR3 DNA: TGTGCCAGCAGCCTCCAAGTAGGACAGGGACGAAGGCGCGGAGATACGCAGTATTTT; CDR3 protein: CASSLQVGQGRRRGDTQYF
V gene: TRBV5-1; J gene: TRBJ2-5; clone size: NA; D gene: NA; CDR3 DNA: TGCGCCAGCAGCCCCGGAGTAGGGGTTAAAGAGACCCAGTACTTC; CDR3 protein: CASSPGVGVKETQYF
V gene: TRBV5-1; J gene: TRBJ1-4; clone size: NA; D gene: NA; CDR3 DNA: TGCGCCAGCACCCTTCATGGGGGGCGGGAAAAACTGTTTTTT; CDR3 protein: CASTLHGGREKLFF
V gene: TRBV6-5; J gene: TRBJ2-1; clone size: NA; D gene: NA; CDR3 DNA: TGTGCCAGCAGAACCGGGACTGGGGATGAGCAGTTCTTC; CDR3 protein: CASRTGTGDEQFF
V gene: TRBV10-3; J gene: TRBJ2-7; clone size: NA; D gene: NA; CDR3 DNA: TGTGCCATCAGTGAGTCGGGGTACGAGCAGTACTTC; CDR3 protein: CAISESGYEQYF
V gene: TRBV6-6; J gene: TRBJ2-5; clone size: NA; D gene: NA; CDR3 DNA: TGTGCCAGCACCAGGACACAAGAGACCCAGTACTTC; CDR3 protein: CASTRTQETQYF
V gene: TRBV28; J gene: TRBJ2-1; clone size: NA; D gene: NA; CDR3 DNA: TGTGCCAGCAGTCCGGGCAGGGTAACCTACAATGAGCAGTTCTTC; CDR3 protein: CASSPGRVTYNEQFF
V gene: TRBV6-5; J gene: TRBJ2-5; clone size: NA; D gene: NA; CDR3 DNA: TGTGTCAGCAGTAGAACCCTAGGGGTTGAGACCCAGTACTTC; CDR3 protein: CVSSRTLGVETQYF
V gene: TRBV30; J gene: TRBJ2-7; clone size: NA; D gene: NA; CDR3 DNA: TGTGCCTGGAGTGCTGGCTACGAGCAGTACTTC; CDR3 protein: CAWSAGYEQYF
V gene: TRBV29-1; J gene: TRBJ2-7; clone size: NA; D gene: NA; CDR3 DNA: TGCAGCGTTGAGTTAGAGGGCGAGCAGTACTTC; CDR3 protein: CSVELEGEQYF
V gene: TRBV5-1; J gene: TRBJ2-7; clone size: NA; D gene: TRBD1; CDR3 DNA: TGCGCCAGCAGCTCCCCCGGGACAGGGTCCTACGAGCAGTACTTC; CDR3 protein: CASSSPGTGSYEQYF
V gene: TRBV7-6; J gene: TRBJ2-6; clone size: once; D gene: TRBD1; CDR3 DNA: TGTGCCAGCAGCAGAGGACAGGGAGTAACTGGGGCCAACGTCCTGACTTTC; CDR3 protein: CASSRGQGVTGANVLTF
V gene: TRBV7-6; J gene: TRBJ2-1; clone size: NA; D gene: NA; CDR3 DNA: TGTGCCAGCACCGGGACTGCCTACAATGAGCAGTTCTTC; CDR3 protein: CASTGTAYNEQFF
V gene: TRBV11-1; J gene: TRBJ2-1; clone size: NA; D gene: TRBD2; CDR3 DNA: TGTGCCAGCAGCCCAACTAGCGGGGGCTCCTACAATGAGCAGTTCTTC; CDR3 protein: CASSPTSGGSYNEQFF
V gene: TRBV7-2; J gene: TRBJ2-7; clone size: NA; D gene: TRBD1; CDR3 DNA: TGTGCCAGCAGCCTGACAGGGTCCGAGCAGTACTTC; CDR3 protein: CASSLTGSEQYF
V gene: TRBV5-1; J gene: TRBJ2-1; clone size: NA; D gene: TRBD2; CDR3 DNA: TGCGCCAGCAGCTCTAAACTAGCGGCATACTACAATGAGCAGTTCTTC; CDR3 protein: CASSSKLAAYYNEQFF
V gene: TRBV6-4; J gene: TRBJ2-1; clone size: NA; D gene: TRBD2; CDR3 DNA: TGTGCCAGCAGAGACCTCTCCGGGAGGGAAAATGAGCAGTTCTTC; CDR3 protein: CASRDLSGRENEQFF
V gene: TRBV19; J gene: TRBJ1-4; clone size: NA; D gene: TRBD1; CDR3 DNA: TGTGCCAGTAGTATATCGGGACAGGAGGAAAAACTGTTTTTT; CDR3 protein: CASSISGQEEKLFF
V gene: TRBV6-1; J gene: TRBJ2-7; clone size: NA; D gene: NA; CDR3 DNA: TGTGCCAGCAGTGAATTGCTGGGGATCTACGAGCAGTACTTC; CDR3 protein: CASSELLGIYEQYF
V gene: TRBV6-1; J gene: TRBJ1-5; clone size: NA; D gene: TRBD1; CDR3 DNA: TGTGCCAGCAGTGAGCGGGGACAGTATTATCAGCCCCAGCATTTT; CDR3 protein: CASSERGQYYQPQHF
V gene: TRBV9; J gene: TRBJ1-2; clone size: NA; D gene: NA; CDR3 DNA: TGTGCCAGCAGCGTAGAGGAAGGGGCATTTGGCTACACCTTC; CDR3 protein: CASSVEEGAFGYTF
V gene: TRBV9; J gene: TRBJ1-1; clone size: NA; D gene: NA; CDR3 DNA: TGTGCCAGCAGCGCGGGGATCATGAACACTGAAGCTTTCTTT; CDR3 protein: CASSAGIMNTEAFF
V gene: TRBV2; J gene: TRBJ1-5; clone size: once; D gene: NA; CDR3 DNA: TGTGCCAGCAGTGAGGGAGGTCGGAATCAGCCCCAGCATTTT; CDR3 protein: CASSEGGRNQPQHF
V gene: TRBV4-2; J gene: TRBJ2-1; clone size: NA; D gene: NA; CDR3 DNA: TGTGCCAGCAGCCAAGGTCATAGCAATGAGCAGTTCTTC; CDR3 protein: CASSQGHSNEQFF
V gene: TRBV19; J gene: TRBJ1-5; clone size: NA; D gene: TRBD1; CDR3 DNA: TGTGCCAGTAGTATTCCGGGTGGACAGGGGTATCAGCCCCAGCATTTT; CDR3 protein: CASSIPGGQGYQPQHF
V gene: TRBV30; J gene: TRBJ2-1; clone size: NA; D gene: TRBD2; CDR3 DNA: TGTGCCTGGACCGGCGGGGGGGGCAATGCGAATGAGCAGTTCTTC; CDR3 protein: CAWTGGGGNANEQFF
V gene: TRBV5-1; J gene: TRBJ2-5; clone size: once; D gene: NA; CDR3 DNA: TGCGCCAGCGGAAAGGGATTGACGGAGACCCAGTACTTC; CDR3 protein: CASGKGLTETQYF
V gene: TRBV6-5; J gene: TRBJ1-1; clone size: once; D gene: NA; CDR3 DNA: TGTGCCAGCAGTTACGACAGGAGGAGCACTGAAGCTTTCTTT; CDR3 protein: CASSYDRRSTEAFF
V gene: TRBV5-4; J gene: TRBJ1-2; clone size: NA; D gene: NA; CDR3 DNA: TGTGCCAGCAGCCCGGTCGTAAACTATGGCTACACCTTC; CDR3 protein: CASSPVVNYGYTF
V gene: TRBV6-6; J gene: TRBJ1-6; clone size: few; D gene: NA; CDR3 DNA: TGTGCCAGCAGTTCCCGGGGGGGAAATTCACCCCTCCACTTT; CDR3 protein: CASSSRGGNSPLHF
V gene: TRBV29-1; J gene: TRBJ2-7; clone size: NA; D gene: NA; CDR3 DNA: TGCAGCGCTACTTTGGGGCTATCCTACGAGCAGTACTTC; CDR3 protein: CSATLGLSYEQYF
V gene: TRBV29-1; J gene: TRBJ2-1; clone size: NA; D gene: TRBD2; CDR3 DNA: TGCAGCTCGTCCGGGACTAGCGGGAGTAATGAGCAGTTCTTC; CDR3 protein: CSSSGTSGSNEQFF
V gene: TRBV15; J gene: TRBJ2-7; clone size: NA; D gene: TRBD2; CDR3 DNA: TGTGCCACCAGCAGAGTAGGACTAGCGGGAGGAGGCCCTTACGAGCAGTACTTC; CDR3 protein: CATSRVGLAGGGPYEQYF
V gene: TRBV19; J gene: TRBJ1-4; clone size: NA; D gene: TRBD1; CDR3 DNA: TGTGCCAGTAGTACGACAGGGGGGGAGGAAAAACTGTTTTTT; CDR3 protein: CASSTTGGEEKLFF
V gene: TRBV7-2; J gene: TRBJ1-2; clone size: NA; D gene: TRBD1; CDR3 DNA: TGTGCCAGCAGCTTACAGGGGGCGAAGGGCTACACCTTC; CDR3 protein: CASSLQGAKGYTF
V gene: TRBV6-5; J gene: TRBJ2-7; clone size: NA; D gene: TRBD1; CDR3 DNA: TGTGCCAGCAGTGGCCCGGGACAGGGATTTTACGAGCAGTACTTC; CDR3 protein: CASSGPGQGFYEQYF
V gene: TRBV5-8; J gene: TRBJ1-1; clone size: NA; D gene: NA; CDR3 DNA: TGTGCCAGCAGAGAAGTGGGCACTGAAGCTTTCTTT; CDR3 protein: CASREVGTEAFF
V gene: TRBV5-1; J gene: TRBJ2-7; clone size: NA; D gene: TRBD1; CDR3 DNA: TGCGCCAGCAGCTTGGCCCCGGGACAGGGCTACGAGCAGTACTTC; CDR3 protein: CASSLAPGQGYEQYF